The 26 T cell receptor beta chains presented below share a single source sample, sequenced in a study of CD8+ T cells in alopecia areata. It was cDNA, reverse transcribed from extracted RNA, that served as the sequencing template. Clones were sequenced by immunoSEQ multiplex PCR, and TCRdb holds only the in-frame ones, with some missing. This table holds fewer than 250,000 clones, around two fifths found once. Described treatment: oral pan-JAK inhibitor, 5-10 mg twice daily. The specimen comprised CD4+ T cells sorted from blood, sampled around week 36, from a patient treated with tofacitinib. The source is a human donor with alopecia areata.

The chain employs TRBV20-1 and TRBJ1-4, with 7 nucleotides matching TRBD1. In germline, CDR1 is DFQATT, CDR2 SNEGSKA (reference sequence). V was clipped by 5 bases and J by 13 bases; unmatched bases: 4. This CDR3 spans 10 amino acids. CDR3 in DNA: TGCAGTGCTGCAGGGGGTGCACTGTTTTTT. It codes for CSAAGGALFF.

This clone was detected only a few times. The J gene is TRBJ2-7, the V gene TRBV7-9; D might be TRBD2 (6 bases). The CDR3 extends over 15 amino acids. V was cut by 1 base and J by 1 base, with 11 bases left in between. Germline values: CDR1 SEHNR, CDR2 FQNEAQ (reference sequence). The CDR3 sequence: CASSLVGGQSYEQYF. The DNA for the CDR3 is TGTGCCAGCAGCTTAGTTGGAGGGCAATCCTACGAGCAGTACTTC.

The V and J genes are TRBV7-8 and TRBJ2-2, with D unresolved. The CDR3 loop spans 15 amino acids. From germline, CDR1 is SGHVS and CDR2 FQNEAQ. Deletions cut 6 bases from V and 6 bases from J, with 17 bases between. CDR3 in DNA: TGTGCCAGCAGTCCTGTACAGAAGATCCCCGGGGAGCTGTTTTTT. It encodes CASSPVQKIPGELFF.

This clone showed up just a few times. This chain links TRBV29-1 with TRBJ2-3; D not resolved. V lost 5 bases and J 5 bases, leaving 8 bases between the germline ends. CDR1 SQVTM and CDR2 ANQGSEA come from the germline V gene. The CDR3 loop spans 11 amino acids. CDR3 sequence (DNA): TGCAGCGTTACTCTGGGAGATACGCAGTATTTT. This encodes CSVTLGDTQYF.

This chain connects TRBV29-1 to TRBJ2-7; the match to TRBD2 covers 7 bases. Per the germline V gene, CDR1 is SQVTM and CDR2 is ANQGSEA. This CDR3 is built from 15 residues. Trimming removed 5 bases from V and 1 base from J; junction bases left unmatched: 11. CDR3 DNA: TGCAGCGTTAAGGGTATTGGACTAGATTCCTACGAGCAGTACTTC. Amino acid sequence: CSVKGIGLDSYEQYF.

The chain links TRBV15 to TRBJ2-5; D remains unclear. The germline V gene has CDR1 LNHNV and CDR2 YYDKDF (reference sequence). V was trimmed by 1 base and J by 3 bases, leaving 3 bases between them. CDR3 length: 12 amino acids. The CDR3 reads CATSRGKETQYF. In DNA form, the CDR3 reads TGTGCCACCAGCAGAGGCAAAGAGACCCAGTACTTC.

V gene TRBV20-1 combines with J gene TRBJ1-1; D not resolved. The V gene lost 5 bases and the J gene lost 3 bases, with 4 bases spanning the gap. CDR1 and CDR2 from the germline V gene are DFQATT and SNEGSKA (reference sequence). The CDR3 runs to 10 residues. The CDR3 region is CSAEHTEAFF. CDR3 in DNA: TGCAGTGCTGAACACACTGAAGCTTTCTTT.

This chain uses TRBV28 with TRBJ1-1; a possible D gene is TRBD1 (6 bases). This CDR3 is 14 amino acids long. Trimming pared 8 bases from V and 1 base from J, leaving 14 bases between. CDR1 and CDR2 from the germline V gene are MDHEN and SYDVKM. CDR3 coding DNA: TGTGCCAGCTCGCAGACAGGTGGGAACACTGAAGCTTTCTTT. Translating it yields CASSQTGGNTEAFF.

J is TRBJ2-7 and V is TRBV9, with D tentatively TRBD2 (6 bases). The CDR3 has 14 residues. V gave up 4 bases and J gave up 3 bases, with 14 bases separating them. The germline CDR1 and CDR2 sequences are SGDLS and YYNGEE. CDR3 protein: CASSPGGTNYEQYF. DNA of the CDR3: TGTGCCAGCAGCCCCGGGGGAACTAACTACGAGCAGTACTTC.

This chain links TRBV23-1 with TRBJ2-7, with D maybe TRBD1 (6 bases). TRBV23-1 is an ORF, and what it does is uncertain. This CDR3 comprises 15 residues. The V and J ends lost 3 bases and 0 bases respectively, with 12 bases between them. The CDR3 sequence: CASSHPGAASYEQYF. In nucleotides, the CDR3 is TGCGCCAGCAGTCACCCAGGGGCCGCCTCCTACGAGCAGTACTTC.

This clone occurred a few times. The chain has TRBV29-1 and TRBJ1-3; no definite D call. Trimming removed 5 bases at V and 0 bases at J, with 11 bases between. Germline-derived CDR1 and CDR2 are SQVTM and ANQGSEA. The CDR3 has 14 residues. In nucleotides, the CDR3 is TGCAGCGTTCGCGCCCGTAGCTCTGGAAACACCATATATTTT. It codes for CSVRARSSGNTIYF. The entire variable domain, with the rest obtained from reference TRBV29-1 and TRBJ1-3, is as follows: SAVISQKPSRDICQRGTSLTIQCQVDSQVTMMFWYRQQPGQSLTLIATANQGSEATYESGFVIDKFPISRPNLTFSTLTVSNMSPEDSSIYLCSVRARSSGNTIYFGEGSWLTVV.

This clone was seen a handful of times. The CDR3 DNA reads as TGCGCCAGCAGCCCCTCCGGCGGACAGTTCGAGCAGTACTTC. Translation: CASSPSGGQFEQYF. V usage is TRBV5-1 and J usage is TRBJ2-7, with a tentative D call TRBD1 (6 bases). The CDR3 has 14 amino acids. The V end lost 4 bases, the J end lost 6 bases, and 17 bases lay between the germline ends. The germline V gene encodes CDR1 SGHRS and CDR2 YFSETQ.

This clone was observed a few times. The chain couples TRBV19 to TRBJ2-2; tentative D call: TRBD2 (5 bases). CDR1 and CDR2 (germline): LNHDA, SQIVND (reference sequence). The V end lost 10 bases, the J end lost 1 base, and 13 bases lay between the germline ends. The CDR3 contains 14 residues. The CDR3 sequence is CAISDWGNTGELFF. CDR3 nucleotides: TGTGCCATCTCGGACTGGGGGAACACCGGGGAGCTGTTTTTT.

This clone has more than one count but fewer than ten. CDR3 amino acids: CSVGAETQYF. In DNA, the CDR3 is TGCAGCGTTGGGGCAGAGACCCAGTACTTC. The J gene is TRBJ2-5, the V gene TRBV29-1, with unresolved D. V shed 4 bases and J shed 4 bases, with 4 bases lying between them. CDR1 and CDR2 (germline): SQVTM, ANQGSEA. This CDR3 has 10 residues.

The CDR3 DNA reads as TGCAGCGTATTCGGAAGCCCCGGAGCGGCAGGAAACACCATATATTTT. It translates to CSVFGSPGAAGNTIYF. The chain joins TRBV29-1 to TRBJ1-3; D unresolved. The CDR3 sequence is 16 residues long. The germline V gene encodes CDR1 SQVTM and CDR2 ANQGSEA. Trimming pared 6 bases from V and 4 bases from J, leaving 22 bases between.

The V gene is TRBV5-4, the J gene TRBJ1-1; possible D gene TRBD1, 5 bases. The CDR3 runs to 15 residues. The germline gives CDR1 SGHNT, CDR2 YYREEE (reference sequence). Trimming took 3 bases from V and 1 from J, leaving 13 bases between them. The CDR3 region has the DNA TGTGCCAGCAGCTATACGGGACGGCCGAACACTGAAGCTTTCTTT. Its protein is CASSYTGRPNTEAFF.

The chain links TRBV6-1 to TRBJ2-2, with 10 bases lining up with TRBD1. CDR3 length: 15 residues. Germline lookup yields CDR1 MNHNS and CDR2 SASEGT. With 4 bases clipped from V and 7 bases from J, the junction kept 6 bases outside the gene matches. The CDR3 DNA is TGTGCCAGCAGTGGGGGACAGGGGATGAGCGGGGAGCTGTTTTTT. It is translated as CASSGGQGMSGELFF.

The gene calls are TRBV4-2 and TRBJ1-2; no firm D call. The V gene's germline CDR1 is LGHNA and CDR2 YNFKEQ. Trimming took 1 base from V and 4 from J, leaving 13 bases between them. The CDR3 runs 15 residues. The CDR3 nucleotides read TGTGCCAGCAGCCAAGGGAAGGACCCGAGCTATGGCTACACCTTC. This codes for CASSQGKDPSYGYTF.

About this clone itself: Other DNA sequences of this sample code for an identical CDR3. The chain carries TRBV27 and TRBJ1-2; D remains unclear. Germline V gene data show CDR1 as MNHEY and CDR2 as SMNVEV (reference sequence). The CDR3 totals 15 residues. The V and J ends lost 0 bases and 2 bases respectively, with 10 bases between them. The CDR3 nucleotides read TGTGCCAGCAGTTTATCCCCTCGGTTGAACTATGGCTACACCTTC. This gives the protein CASSLSPRLNYGYTF.

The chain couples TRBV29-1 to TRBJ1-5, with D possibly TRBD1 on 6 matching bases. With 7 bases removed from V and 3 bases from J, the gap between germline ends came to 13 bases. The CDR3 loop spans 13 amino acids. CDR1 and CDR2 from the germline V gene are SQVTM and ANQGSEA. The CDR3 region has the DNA TGCAGCGCATCACCAGGGGTCAATCAGCCCCAGCATTTT. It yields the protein CSASPGVNQPQHF.

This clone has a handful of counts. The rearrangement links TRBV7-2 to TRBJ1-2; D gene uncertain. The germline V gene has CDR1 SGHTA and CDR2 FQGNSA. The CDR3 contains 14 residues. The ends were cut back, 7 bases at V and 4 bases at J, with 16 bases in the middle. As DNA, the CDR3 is TGTGCCAGCACCCCCTTACCTAGATTCTATGGCTACACCTTC. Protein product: CASTPLPRFYGYTF. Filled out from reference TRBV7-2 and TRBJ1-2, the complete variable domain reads GAGVSQSPSNKVTEKGKDVELRCDPISGHTALYWYRQSLGQGLEFLIYFQGNSAPDKSGLPSDRFSAERTGGSVSTLTIQRTQQEDSAVYLCASTPLPRFYGYTFGSGTRLTVV.

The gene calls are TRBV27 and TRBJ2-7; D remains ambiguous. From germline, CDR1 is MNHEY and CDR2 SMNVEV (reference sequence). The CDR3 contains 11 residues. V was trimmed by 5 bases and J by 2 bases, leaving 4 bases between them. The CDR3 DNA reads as TGTGCCAGCAGTCTTCCCTACGAGCAGTACTTC. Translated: CASSLPYEQYF.

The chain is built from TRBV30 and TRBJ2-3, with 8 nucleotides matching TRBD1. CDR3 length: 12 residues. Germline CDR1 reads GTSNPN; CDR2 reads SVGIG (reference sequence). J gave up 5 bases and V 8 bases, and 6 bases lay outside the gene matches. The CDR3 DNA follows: TGTGCCGGGAACAGGGGGAGAGATACGCAGTATTTT. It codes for CAGNRGRDTQYF.

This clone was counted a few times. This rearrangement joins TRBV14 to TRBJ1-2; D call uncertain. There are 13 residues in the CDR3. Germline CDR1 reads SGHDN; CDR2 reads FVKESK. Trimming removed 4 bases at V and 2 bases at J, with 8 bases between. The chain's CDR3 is CASSPTRNYGYTF. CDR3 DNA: TGTGCCAGCAGCCCTACACGAAACTATGGCTACACCTTC.

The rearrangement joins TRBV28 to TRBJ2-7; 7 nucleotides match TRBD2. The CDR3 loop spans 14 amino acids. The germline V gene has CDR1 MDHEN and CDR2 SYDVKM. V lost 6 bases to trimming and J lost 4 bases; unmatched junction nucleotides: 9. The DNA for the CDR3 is TGTGCCAGCAGAGTCCAAGGGAGGGCGTACGAGCAGTACTTC. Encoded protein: CASRVQGRAYEQYF.

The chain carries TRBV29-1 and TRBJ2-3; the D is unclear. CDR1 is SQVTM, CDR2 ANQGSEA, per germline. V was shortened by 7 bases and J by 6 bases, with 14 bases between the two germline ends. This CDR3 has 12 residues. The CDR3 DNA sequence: TGCAGCGCTCCTCAGGCAGCGGATACGCAGTATTTT. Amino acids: CSAPQAADTQYF.